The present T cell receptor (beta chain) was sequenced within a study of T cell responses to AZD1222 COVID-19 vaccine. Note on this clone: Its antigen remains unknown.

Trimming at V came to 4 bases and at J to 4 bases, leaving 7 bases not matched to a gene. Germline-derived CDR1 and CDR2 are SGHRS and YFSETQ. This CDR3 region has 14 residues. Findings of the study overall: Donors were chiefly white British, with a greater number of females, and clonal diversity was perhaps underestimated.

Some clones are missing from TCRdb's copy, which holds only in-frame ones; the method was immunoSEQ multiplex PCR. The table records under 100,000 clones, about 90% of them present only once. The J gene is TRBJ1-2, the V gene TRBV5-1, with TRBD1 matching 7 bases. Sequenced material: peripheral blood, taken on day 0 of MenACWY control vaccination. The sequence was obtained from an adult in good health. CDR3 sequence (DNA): TGCGCCAGCAGCGAGACGGGACAGAGCTATGGCTACACCTTC. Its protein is CASSETGQSYGYTF. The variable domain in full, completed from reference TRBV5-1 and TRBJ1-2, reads KAGVTQTPRYLIKTRGQQVTLSCSPISGHRSVSWYQQTPGQGLQFLFEYFSETQRNKGNFPGRFSGRQFSNSRSEMNVSTLELGDSALYLCASSETGQSYGYTFGSGTRLTVV.